The rows below give T cell receptor beta chains drawn from one sample of a study of Siglec-9 on CD8 T cells in melanoma. Sequenced by immunoSEQ multiplex PCR; TCRdb stores in-frame clones only, minus some. Among approximately 35,000 clones listed, about 80% were seen once. Sequenced sample: Siglec-9- CD8+ T cells sorted from blood. Receptors were obtained from a human donor in good health. Both conserved end residues are part of each CDR3.

>TRBJ2-7|TRBV4-1
CASSQATGIYEQYF
>TRBJ1-4|TRBV7-6
CASSSPIGGEEKLFF
>TRBJ2-2|TRBV7-3
CASSLSRPGGKRYAGELFF
>TRBJ1-5|TRBV27
CASSFSREIPQPQHF
>TRBJ1-1|TRBV29-1
CSVIQQAEAFF
>TRBJ2-3|TRBV28
CASSPRVDTQYF
>TRBJ1-5|TRBV5-6
CASQRGGSNQPQHF
>TRBJ2-1|TRBV2
CASSEFVAGGSYNEQFF
>TRBJ2-7|TRBV11-2
CASSNVGGGGWYEQYF
>TRBJ2-1|TRBV7-3
CASSWDQGPYNEQFF
>TRBJ2-5|TRBV27
CASSPDRVAETQYF
>TRBJ2-7|TRBV5-6
CASSLGGTSYEQYF
>TRBJ1-4|TRBV11-2
CASSLDGGGYEKLFF
>TRBJ1-2|TRBV5-6
CASSSGTAIYGYTF
>TRBJ2-7|TRBV4-1
CASSQDGGEQYF
>TRBJ2-5|TRBV19
CASSTYATRGRRETQYF
>TRBJ2-3|TRBV30
CASRGVLAGDTQYF
>TRBJ1-5|TRBV6-5
CASSYSTGNGQPQHF
>TRBJ2-2|TRBV10-2
CASSERPLGANTGELFF
>TRBJ1-4|TRBV7-9
CASSSEGEKLFF
>TRBJ1-3|TRBV5-4
CASRDGSGNTIYF
>TRBJ2-5|TRBV19
CASNPGLEQETQYF
>TRBJ1-2|TRBV5-6
CASSYQITIYGYTF
>TRBJ2-7|TRBV7-8
CASSLSGQIYEQYF
>TRBJ1-2|TRBV4-1
CASSLGLGYGYTF
>TRBJ2-7|TRBV7-2
CASSWDAPYEQYF
>TRBJ2-7|TRBV28
CASSKRSSYEQYF
>TRBJ2-7|TRBV4-1
CASSQEDPRTGYEQYF
>TRBJ2-1|TRBV19
CASSFLAGSIYNEQFF
>TRBJ2-7|TRBV30
CAWRTPSYEQYF
>TRBJ2-2|TRBV7-6
CASSLGHTGELFF
>TRBJ2-2|TRBV5-5
CASSLVRRNTGELFF
>TRBJ1-1|TRBV28
CASRRTGRPTNTEAFF
>TRBJ2-7|TRBV4-1
CASSQDRLAGGSYEQYF
>TRBJ2-1|TRBV5-8
CASSLAGQGVYNEQFF
>TRBJ2-3|TRBV2
CASREGLAGGPNTDTQYF
>TRBJ2-1|TRBV5-1
CASSWMGDEQFF
>TRBJ2-3|TRBV5-1
CASSPSPEPTDTQYF
>TRBJ2-2|TRBV6-4
CASSAGDHTGELFF
>TRBJ2-1|TRBV4-1
CASSYPERGSNEQFF
>TRBJ2-2|TRBV9
CASSVISGRGYTGELFF
>TRBJ2-7|TRBV6-6
CASSSWTRPDEQYF
>TRBJ2-3|TRBV10-2
CASGVLTSTDTQYF
>TRBJ2-7|TRBV27
CASSPRSSYEQYF
>TRBJ2-7|TRBV6-5
CASSYGAGSSYEQYF
>TRBJ2-5|TRBV6-1
CAITKDSGGPPYF
>TRBJ2-7|TRBV5-1
CASSFVQDSYEQYF
>TRBJ1-2|TRBV27
CASSLTSGTGGFSDGYTF
>TRBJ2-1|TRBV27
CASSLGLAGPSYNEQFF
>TRBJ2-7|TRBV6-5
CASSYSVGPGSEQYF